This record looks at one T cell receptor beta chain sequence and its context. The antigen is undetermined. The data were taken from a study of T cell repertoires in cytomegalovirus infection. Study-level background: CMV epitopes that were recently identified and HLA-C-restricted were used alongside well-studied HLA-B-restricted ones. Evidence of both CMV infection and a matching HLA type came from public TCR beta signatures.

TCRdb re-called the reads through MiXCR, storing one row per CDR3 protein. The table has about 900,000 distinct CDR3 sequences, around 29% seen once; the top ten hold over 13%. The V end was cut by 5 bases, the J end by 6 bases, with 17 bases between. Germline assignment: CDR1 LNHNV and CDR2 YYDKDF (reference sequence). The CDR3 spans 15 residues. Study outcomes and limitations: Carriers of CMV plus the relevant HLA were identified by cumulative public TCR beta family frequency.

This clonotype was obtained from a human donor in good health (CMV status not recorded). Some clones in this sample may be carry-over from other donors' samples. The rearrangement joins TRBV15 to TRBJ1-5; D uncertain. Sequencing used cultured CD8+ T cells from PBMCs, obtained from culture after CMV antigen stimulation. CDR3 sequence: CATSGNPGAGQPQHF. The CDR3 DNA reads as TGTGCCACCAGCGGCAACCCCGGCGCGGGTCAGCCCCAGCATTTT. Drawing the rest from reference TRBV15 and TRBJ1-5, the complete variable domain is DAMVIQNPRYQVTQFGKPVTLSCSQTLNHNVMYWYQQKSSQAPKLLFHYYDKDFNNEADTPDNFQSRRPNTSFCFLDIRSPGLGDTAMYLCATSGNPGAGQPQHFGDGTRLSIL.